The present TCR beta chain was sequenced within a study of shared clonotypes between healthy human individuals. Study-wide background: Each donor had three CD4 naive, three CD4 memory, two CD8 naive and one CD8 memory plate.

The CDR3 is 15 residues long. V lost 7 bases, J lost 7 bases, and 13 bases stayed unmatched. Per germline, CDR1 SEHNR and CDR2 FQNEAQ (reference sequence). This clone was counted once. Template for every sorted-subset replicate PCR totaled roughly 200 ng DNA, around 33,000 T cell genomes. Assay used: immunoSEQ multiplex PCR; TCRdb lists only in-frame clones, some missing. Of 2 million to 2.5 million clones detected, 85% to 95% appear once; the ten largest clones hold 0.3% to 0.4%. Sequenced input: naive CD4+ T cells from PBMCs. Stated subset: CD45RA+ positively selected. The chain is built from TRBV7-9 and TRBJ2-1; 7 bases match TRBD2. This TCR was recovered from a man aged 18-30 years in good health. Some clones in this sample may be carry-over from other donors' samples. The CDR3 sequence is CASNPPGGSGNEQFF. The CDR3, as DNA: TGTGCCAGCAATCCTCCTGGCGGGAGTGGGAATGAGCAGTTCTTC.